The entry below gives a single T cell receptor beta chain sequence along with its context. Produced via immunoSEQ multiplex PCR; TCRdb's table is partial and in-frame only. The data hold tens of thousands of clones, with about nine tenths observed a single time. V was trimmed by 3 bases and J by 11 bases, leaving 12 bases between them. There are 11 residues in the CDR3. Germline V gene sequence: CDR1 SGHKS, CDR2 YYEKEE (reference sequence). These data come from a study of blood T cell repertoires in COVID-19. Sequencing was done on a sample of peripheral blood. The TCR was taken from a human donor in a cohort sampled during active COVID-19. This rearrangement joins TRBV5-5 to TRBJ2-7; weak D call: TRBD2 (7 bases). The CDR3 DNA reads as TGTGCCAGCAGCTACCTAGGGGGGGAGTACTTC. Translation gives CASSYLGGEYF.